These 13 T cell receptor beta chains originate from one sample sequenced in a study of blood T cells in healthy people across ages. Then a second PCR, running about 6 to 12 cycles, was carried out with a sample-barcoded 5' primer and a J-beta primer mix. TCRdb fed the 5' RACE reads into MiXCR, producing one record per CDR3 protein. Of about 1.8 million distinct CDR3 sequences listed, just under 50% are singletons. Specimen: blood. The receptors were gathered from a woman in her forties in good health.

Regarding this clonotype: One end of the junction fails to match germline, which may point to a read error. This chain uses TRBV7-9 with TRBJ1-5; possible D gene TRBD1, 5 bases. The CDR3 is 16 residues long. Looked up from germline, CDR1 is SEHNR and CDR2 is FQNEAQ (reference sequence). Here the CDR3 DNA reads TGTGCCGGCAGCTTAGCCGGGGGGTACAGCAATCAGCCCCAGCATTTT. This codes for CAGSLAGGYSNQPQHF.

J is TRBJ2-1 and V is TRBV6-5; 14 bases are shared with TRBD2. V lost 2 bases, J lost 0 bases, and 6 bases stayed unmatched. This CDR3 is 19 amino acids long. Germline V lookup: CDR1 MNHEY, CDR2 SVGAGI. The CDR3 DNA is TGTGCCAGCAGTTACGTGGGACTAGCGGGGGTCACCTCCTACAATGAGCAGTTCTTC. Its protein is CASSYVGLAGVTSYNEQFF.

This clonotype turned up a few times. One end of the junction is discordant with germline, which a read error may explain. V and J are TRBV5-1 and TRBJ2-1, with D uncertain. CDR1 and CDR2 (germline): SGHRS, YFSETQ. This CDR3 has 13 residues. The CDR3 region has the DNA TGCGCCAGCATGCACCCCTCCGACAATGAGCAGTTCTTC. Translation: CASMHPSDNEQFF. Full variable domain (outside the CDR3, taken from reference TRBV5-1 and TRBJ2-1): KAGVTQTPRYLIKTRGQQVTLSCSPISGHRSVSWYQQTPGQGLQFLFEYFSETQRNKGNFPGRFSGRQFSNSRSEMNVSTLELGDSALYLCASMHPSDNEQFFGPGTRLTVL.

There are a few counts of this clonotype. This sequence joins TRBV27 and TRBJ2-5; 11 bases line up with TRBD2. The germline V gene has CDR1 MNHEY and CDR2 SMNVEV (reference sequence). Trimming cost V 5 bases and J 3 bases; bases outside gene matches: 14. The CDR3 runs 18 residues. CDR3 in amino acids: CASSLRLAGPTGKETQYF. The CDR3 DNA follows: TGTGCCAGCAGTCTTCGACTAGCGGGGCCGACGGGGAAAGAGACCCAGTACTTC.

A single count supports this clonotype. The chain employs TRBV28 and TRBJ2-3; tentatively, D is TRBD1 (5 bases). The CDR3 contains 16 residues. The V gene's germline CDR1 is MDHEN and CDR2 SYDVKM. V was trimmed by 6 bases and J by 0 bases, leaving 16 bases between them. The CDR3 bases are TGTGCCAGCAGCCCCAGGACACGGAGTAGCACAGATACGCAGTATTTT. Protein sequence: CASSPRTRSSTDTQYF.

This clonotype is a singleton in its sample. V is TRBV7-9 and J is TRBJ1-6, with D tentatively TRBD1 (5 bases). Germline V gene data show CDR1 as SEHNR and CDR2 as FQNEAQ (reference sequence). V gave up 7 bases and J gave up 6 bases, with 16 bases separating them. This CDR3 region has 15 residues. CDR3 in amino acids: CASTSQGSRNSPLHF. The CDR3 nucleotides read TGTGCCAGCACCTCTCAGGGTTCACGTAATTCACCCCTCCACTTT.

This chain connects TRBV7-3 to TRBJ2-3; 7 positions match TRBD2. CDR3 length equals 14 residues. J lost 6 bases, V lost 2 bases, and 5 bases had no gene match. Germline lookup yields CDR1 SGHTA and CDR2 FQGTGA. CDR3 DNA: TGTGCCAGCAGCTTACGGGGGGACCAGGATACGCAGTATTTT. Its translation: CASSLRGDQDTQYF.

The rearrangement links TRBV20-1 to TRBJ2-1; D is unclear. The CDR3 runs to 14 residues. V was clipped by 1 base and J by 8 bases, with 15 bases between them. Germline values: CDR1 DFQATT, CDR2 SNEGSKA (reference sequence). The CDR3 sequence is CSARVGSLLYEQFF. The CDR3 coding sequence is TGCAGTGCTAGAGTGGGTAGCCTTCTCTATGAGCAGTTCTTC.

This clonotype has a handful of counts. This may be a read error, as it is one base from a much larger clone. The rearrangement joins TRBV6-2 or TRBV6-3 to TRBJ2-5; no clear D gene. The V end lost 6 bases, the J end lost 11 bases, and 16 bases lay between the germline ends. Germline V CDR1 and CDR2: MNHEY, SVGEGT. The CDR3 contains 12 residues. The CDR3 DNA follows: TGTGCCAGCAGGGACCCGGTTGATGAGCAGTACTTC. Its protein product is CASRDPVDEQYF.

J is TRBJ2-5 and V is TRBV7-3; D unresolved. The CDR3 extends over 15 amino acids. Trimming took 1 base from V and 1 from J, leaving 10 bases between them. Germline CDR1 SGHTA, CDR2 FQGTGA. CDR3 residues: CASSLRSGPQETQYF. The CDR3, as DNA: TGTGCCAGCAGCTTAAGGTCAGGACCCCAAGAGACCCAGTACTTC.

This clonotype has just a few counts. The chain couples TRBV5-1 to TRBJ2-3; 9 bases fit TRBD1. Germline CDR1 and CDR2: SGHRS and YFSETQ. V was clipped by 4 bases and J by 4 bases; unmatched bases: 7. The CDR3 runs to 15 residues. The DNA of the CDR3 is TGCGCCAGCAGCGCCGGGACAGGGACCGCAGATACGCAGTATTTT. Translating it yields CASSAGTGTADTQYF.

This clonotype has a count of ten or more. The chain has TRBV4-1 and TRBJ2-1; D remains ambiguous. This CDR3 has 13 amino acids. In germline, CDR1 is MGHRA, CDR2 YSYEKL. Trimming took off 1 base at V and 8 bases at J, with 9 bases between the two ends. CDR3 loop: CASSQVSRDEQFF. CDR3 coding DNA: TGCGCCAGCAGCCAAGTTTCCCGCGATGAGCAGTTCTTC.

The J gene is TRBJ2-5, the V gene TRBV15, with 7 nucleotides matching TRBD1. V trimming: 2 bases; J trimming: 2 bases; junction bases outside the gene matches: 8. Looked up from germline, CDR1 is LNHNV and CDR2 is YYDKDF (reference sequence). The CDR3 is 16 residues long. CDR3 amino acids: CATSRLRQGGQETQYF. In DNA, the CDR3 is TGTGCCACCAGCAGATTGAGACAGGGCGGGCAAGAGACCCAGTACTTC.